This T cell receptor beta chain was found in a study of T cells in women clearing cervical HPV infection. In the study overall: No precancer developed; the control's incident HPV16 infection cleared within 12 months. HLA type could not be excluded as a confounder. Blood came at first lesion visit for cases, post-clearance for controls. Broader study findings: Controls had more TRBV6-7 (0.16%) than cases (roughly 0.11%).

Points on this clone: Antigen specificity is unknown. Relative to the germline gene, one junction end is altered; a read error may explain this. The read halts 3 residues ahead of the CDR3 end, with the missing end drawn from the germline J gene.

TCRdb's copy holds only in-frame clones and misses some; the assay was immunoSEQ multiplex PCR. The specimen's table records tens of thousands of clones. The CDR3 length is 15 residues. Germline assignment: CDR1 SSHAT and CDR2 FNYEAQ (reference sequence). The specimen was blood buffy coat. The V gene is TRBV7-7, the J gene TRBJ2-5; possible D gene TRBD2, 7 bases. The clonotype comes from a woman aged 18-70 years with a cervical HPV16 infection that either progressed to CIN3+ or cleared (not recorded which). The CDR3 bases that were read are TGTGCTAGCAGCTTTACAGGGCGGGGGCAAGAGACC. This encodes CASSFTGRGQET. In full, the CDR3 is CASSFTGRGQETQYF.